The sequence of this TCR beta chain was determined in a study of cytomegalovirus exposure and HLA in healthy donors. Study outcomes and limitations: It was reportedly the case that the classifier diagnosed cytomegalovirus status with high specificity and sensitivity. In vitro data verified a few CMV-associated chains as specific for CMV antigens.

Remarks on this clone: The antigen is not known.

The V and J ends lost 4 bases and 6 bases, in that order; junction bases with no gene match: 2. CDR1 and CDR2 (germline): SSHAT, FNYEAQ (reference sequence). This CDR3 has 14 amino acids. Repertoires were generated with immunoSEQ multiplex PCR, while TCRdb's copy carries only in-frame clones and drops some. In the table there are 150,000 to 200,000 clones, around 80% of which are singletons. The chain uses TRBV7-7 and TRBJ1-5, with TRBD1 matching over 11 bases. The specimen sequenced was PBMCs. This receptor was identified in a woman in her thirties in good health and CMV-seronegative. As DNA, the CDR3 is TGTGCCAGCAGCTCGGACAGGGGGCCTCAGCCCCAGCATTTT. It yields the protein CASSSDRGPQPQHF.